The 7 T cell receptor beta chains reported below all come from one sample, sequenced in a study of somatic mutations in T cells in chronic GVHD. Sequencing was performed with immunoSEQ multiplex PCR; in TCRdb, only in-frame clones are kept and a portion is missing. The repertoire holds about 13,000 clones, with roughly 78% as singletons. The specimen sequenced was Vbeta20-negative CD4+ T cells from blood. These receptors came from a male patient aged 50 to 60 with chronic graft-versus-host disease. Part of the T cell pool may stem from the graft donor.

This clone was detected only once. The chain has TRBV2 and TRBJ2-5; 14 nucleotides line up with TRBD2. The germline V gene has CDR1 SNHLY and CDR2 FYNNEI. V lost 5 bases to trimming and J lost 7 bases; unmatched junction nucleotides: 15. The CDR3 has 18 residues. In nucleotides, the CDR3 is TGTGCCAGCAGTCTACTGACTAGCGGGAGGGCCCCACTTGGGACCCAGTACTTC. Amino acid sequence: CASSLLTSGRAPLGTQYF.

In this sample, this clone turned up a few times. The chain recombines TRBV4-2 with TRBJ2-7; 11 nucleotides match TRBD2. The germline V gene encodes CDR1 LGHNA and CDR2 YNFKEQ. CDR3 size: 18 residues. The trim removed 0 bases at V and 4 bases at J, leaving 11 bases unmatched. CDR3 protein: CASSQDGVTSGGSYEQYF. DNA of the CDR3: TGTGCCAGCAGCCAAGATGGGGTAACTAGCGGGGGATCTTACGAGCAGTACTTC.

The V and J genes are TRBV5-8 and TRBJ1-1; possibly TRBD1 for D (6 bases). Germline V gene sequence: CDR1 SGHTS, CDR2 YDEGEE. V lost 0 bases, J lost 1 base, and 10 bases lay in between. This CDR3 comprises 15 residues. CDR3 sequence reads: CASSLARGANTEAFF. DNA for the CDR3: TGTGCCAGCAGCTTGGCCCGGGGGGCGAACACTGAAGCTTTCTTT.

This chain uses TRBV19 with TRBJ1-2; tentatively, D is TRBD1 (6 bases). This CDR3 spans 14 amino acids. V was trimmed by 5 bases and J by 3 bases, leaving 13 bases between them. Germline assignment: CDR1 LNHDA and CDR2 SQIVND (reference sequence). The CDR3 sequence is CASSRQGIYYGYTF. Here the CDR3 DNA reads TGTGCCAGTAGTCGGCAGGGGATATACTATGGCTACACCTTC.

V is TRBV5-6 and J is TRBJ1-6; 12 positions agree with TRBD1. This CDR3 region has 16 residues. The V segment lost 3 bases and the J segment 10 bases; nucleotides outside the gene matches: 8. Germline V gene sequence: CDR1 SGHDT, CDR2 YYEEEE. The CDR3, as DNA: TGTGCCAGCAGCTGGGACAGGGGGCGTCCGGTCTCACCCCTCCACTTT. Translation gives CASSWDRGRPVSPLHF.

This clone was recorded a few times. This rearrangement joins TRBV4-1 to TRBJ1-2; D is undetermined. Germline values: CDR1 MGHRA, CDR2 YSYEKL. This CDR3 is 15 amino acids long. The V and J ends lost 1 base and 0 bases respectively, with 9 bases between them. The CDR3 loop is CASSQVSTANYGYTF. The CDR3 nucleotides read TGCGCCAGCAGCCAAGTCTCCACAGCTAACTATGGCTACACCTTC.

The chain couples TRBV2 to TRBJ1-1; D unresolved. Trimming took 7 bases from V and 3 from J, leaving 6 bases between them. This CDR3 contains 11 residues. Germline V lookup: CDR1 SNHLY, CDR2 FYNNEI. CDR3 sequence (DNA): TGTGCCAGCAATCTTGACACTGAAGCTTTCTTT. The encoded protein is CASNLDTEAFF.